Listed below are T cell receptor beta chains from one sample, sequenced in a study of cytomegalovirus exposure and HLA in healthy donors. Here immunoSEQ multiplex PCR was the method, and the copy in TCRdb shows in-frame clones only, minus some. The sample includes 110,000 to 150,000 clones, 82% of them seen just once. The sequenced sample was PBMCs. The receptors stem from a woman aged 55-75 years in good health and CMV-seropositive. Each CDR3 is given with its conserved first and last residue.

TRBJ2-1 | TRBV4-1 | CASSQLAGGLDNEQFF
TRBJ2-7 | TRBV4-3 | CASSQDLPIRTGTSYEQYF
TRBJ2-5 | TRBV19 | CASSMDRTGVSETQYF
TRBJ1-1 | TRBV27 | CASSSRPGQLEAFF
TRBJ2-3 | TRBV5-5 | CASSFGTVPSTDTQYF
TRBJ2-6 | TRBV5-1 | CASSLGSGTGANVLTF
TRBJ1-2 | TRBV5-4 | CASSSGQSTYGYTF
TRBJ2-5 | TRBV5-6 | CASSLGLAGRGETQYF
TRBJ2-1 | TRBV19 | CASLPGPHNDEQFF
TRBJ2-7 | TRBV11-2 | CASSPTSGISYEQYF
TRBJ2-2 | TRBV4-1 | CASQQGPNTGELFF
TRBJ1-2 | TRBV4-3 | CASSQDTGAFPYGYTF
TRBJ1-5 | TRBV28 | CASTDTGNQPQHF
TRBJ1-1 | TRBV5-1 | CASSLVSGGILNTEAFF
TRBJ2-7 | TRBV5-1 | CASSPGTSGGDHEQYF
TRBJ2-6 | TRBV7-2 | CASSPQVAPSGANVLTF
TRBJ1-5 | TRBV27 | CATRVGNSNQPQHF
TRBJ1-3 | TRBV30 | CAWSEGTPSSGNTIYF
TRBJ2-5 | TRBV10-2 | CASSRGSEETQYF
TRBJ2-5 | TRBV7-8 | CASSLLGTGAQETQYF
TRBJ2-7 | TRBV7-2 | CASSPLTAEQYF
TRBJ2-7 | TRBV10-3 | CAISDALYEQYF
TRBJ2-2 | TRBV7-9 | CASRLTGSGELFF
TRBJ1-5 | TRBV19 | CASKAGRGSTGNQPQHF
TRBJ1-1 | TRBV5-4 | CASSLEQGEAFF
TRBJ2-1 | TRBV19 | CASSISGGRAYNEQFF
TRBJ1-2 | TRBV4-3 | CASSQEPTSGGGYGYTF
TRBJ1-4 | TRBV9 | CASSRRWVANEKLFF
TRBJ2-7 | TRBV27 | CASSWGGGEQYF
TRBJ1-5 | TRBV6-6 | CASSYGDRGAHQPQHF
TRBJ2-5 | TRBV4-3 | CASSQQLAGAPQETQYF
TRBJ2-1 | TRBV28 | CASSLGWLADEQFF
TRBJ2-7 | TRBV27 | CASSFSGIGYEQYF
TRBJ2-5 | TRBV29-1 | CSVRGATSFPAETQYF
TRBJ2-2 | TRBV6-6 | CASTTRSGELFF
TRBJ2-2 | TRBV9 | CASSVWDRPPGELFF
TRBJ2-7 | TRBV5-1 | CASSAGTSGSYEQYF
TRBJ1-4 | TRBV5-5 | CASSEGTGARELFF
TRBJ1-1 | TRBV27 | CASSSQLNTEAFF
TRBJ2-1 | TRBV5-1 | CASSVRQTYNEQFF
TRBJ2-1 | TRBV7-9 | CASSFQAGVSYNEQFF
TRBJ2-7 | TRBV5-1 | CASSPGGTSGGAYEQYF
TRBJ2-5 | TRBV2 | CASRARLTSGRETQYF
TRBJ2-7 | TRBV7-2 | CASSSPGGQGAREQYF
TRBJ2-5 | TRBV28 | CASSFILSGRAGETQYF
TRBJ2-7 | TRBV29-1 | CSVDTGTYEQYF
TRBJ1-5 | TRBV2 | CASSPGPGGSNQPQHF
TRBJ1-2 | TRBV29-1 | CSVDDFHRGGSGGYTF
TRBJ2-5 | TRBV21-1 | CASSETVAQETQYF
TRBJ1-5 | TRBV5-6 | CASSFGTGGASPQHF
TRBJ2-7 | TRBV6-7 | CASSWDSYEQYF
TRBJ2-3 | TRBV29-1 | CSAGLGLVSGDTQYF
TRBJ2-5 | TRBV7-2 | CASSLLVGKETQYF